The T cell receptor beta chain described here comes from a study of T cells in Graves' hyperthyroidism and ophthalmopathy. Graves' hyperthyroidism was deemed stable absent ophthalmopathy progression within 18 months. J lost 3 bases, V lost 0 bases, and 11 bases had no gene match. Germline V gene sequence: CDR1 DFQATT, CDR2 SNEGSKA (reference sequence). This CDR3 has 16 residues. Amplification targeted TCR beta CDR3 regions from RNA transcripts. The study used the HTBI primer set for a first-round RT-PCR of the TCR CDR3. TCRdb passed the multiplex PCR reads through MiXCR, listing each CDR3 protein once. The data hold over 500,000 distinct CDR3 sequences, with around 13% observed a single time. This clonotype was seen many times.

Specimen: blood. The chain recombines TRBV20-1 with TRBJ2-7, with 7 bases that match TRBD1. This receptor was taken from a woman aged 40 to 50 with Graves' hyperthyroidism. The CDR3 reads CSARDPGQQNLYEQYF. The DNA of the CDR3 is TGCAGTGCTAGAGACCCGGGACAGCAAAACCTCTACGAGCAGTACTTC.